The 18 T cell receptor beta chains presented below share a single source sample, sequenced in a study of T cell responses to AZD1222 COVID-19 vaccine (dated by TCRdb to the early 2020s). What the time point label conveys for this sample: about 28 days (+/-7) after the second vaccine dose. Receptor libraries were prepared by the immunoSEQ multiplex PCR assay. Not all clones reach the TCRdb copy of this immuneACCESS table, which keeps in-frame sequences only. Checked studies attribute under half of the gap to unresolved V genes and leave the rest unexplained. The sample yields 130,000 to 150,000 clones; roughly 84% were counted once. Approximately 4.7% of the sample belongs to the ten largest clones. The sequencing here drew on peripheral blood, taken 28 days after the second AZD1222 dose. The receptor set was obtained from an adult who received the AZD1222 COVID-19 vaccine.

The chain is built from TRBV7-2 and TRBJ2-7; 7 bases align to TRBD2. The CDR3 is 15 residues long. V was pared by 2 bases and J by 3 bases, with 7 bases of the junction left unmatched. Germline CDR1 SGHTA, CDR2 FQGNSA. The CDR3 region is CASSLSGLEGYEQYF. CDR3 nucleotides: TGTGCCAGCAGCTTAAGTGGACTAGAGGGCTACGAGCAGTACTTC.

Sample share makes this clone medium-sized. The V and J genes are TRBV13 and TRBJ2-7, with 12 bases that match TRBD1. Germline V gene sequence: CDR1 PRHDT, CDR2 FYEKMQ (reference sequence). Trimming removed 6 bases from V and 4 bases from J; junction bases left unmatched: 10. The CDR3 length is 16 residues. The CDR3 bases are TGTGCCAGCAGGTCCGGTGGGACAGGGGGCACATACGAGCAGTACTTC. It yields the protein CASRSGGTGGTYEQYF. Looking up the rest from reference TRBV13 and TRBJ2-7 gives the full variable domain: AAGVIQSPRHLIKEKRETATLKCYPIPRHDTVYWYQQGPGQDPQFLISFYEKMQSDKGSIPDRFSAQQFSDYHSELNMSSLELGDSALYFCASRSGGTGGTYEQYFGPGTRLTVT.

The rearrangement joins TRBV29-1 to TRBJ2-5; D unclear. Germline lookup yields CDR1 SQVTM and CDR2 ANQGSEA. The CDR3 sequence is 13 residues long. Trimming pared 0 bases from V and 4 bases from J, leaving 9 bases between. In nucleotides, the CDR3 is TGCAGCGTTGAAGATCTCGCAGGAGAGACCCAGTACTTC. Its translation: CSVEDLAGETQYF.

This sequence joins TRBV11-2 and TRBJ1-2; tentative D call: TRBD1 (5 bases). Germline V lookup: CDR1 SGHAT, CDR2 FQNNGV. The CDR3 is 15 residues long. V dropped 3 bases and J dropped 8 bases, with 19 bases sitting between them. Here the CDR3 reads CASSFPNVGLRGYTF. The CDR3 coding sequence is TGTGCCAGCAGCTTCCCTAACGTGGGGCTCCGAGGCTACACCTTC.

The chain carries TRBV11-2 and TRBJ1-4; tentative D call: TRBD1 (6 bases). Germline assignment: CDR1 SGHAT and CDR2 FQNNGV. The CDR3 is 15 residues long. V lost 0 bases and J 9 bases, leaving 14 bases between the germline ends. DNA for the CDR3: TGTGCCAGCAGCTTAGAGTGGGACACAGGGCAAAAACTGTTTTTT. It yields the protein CASSLEWDTGQKLFF.

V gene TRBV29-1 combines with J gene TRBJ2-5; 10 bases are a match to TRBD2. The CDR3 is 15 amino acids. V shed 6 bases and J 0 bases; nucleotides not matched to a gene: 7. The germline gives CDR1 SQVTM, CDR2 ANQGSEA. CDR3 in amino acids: CSVELAGYYQETQYF. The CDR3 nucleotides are TGCAGCGTCGAACTAGCGGGGTACTACCAAGAGACCCAGTACTTC.

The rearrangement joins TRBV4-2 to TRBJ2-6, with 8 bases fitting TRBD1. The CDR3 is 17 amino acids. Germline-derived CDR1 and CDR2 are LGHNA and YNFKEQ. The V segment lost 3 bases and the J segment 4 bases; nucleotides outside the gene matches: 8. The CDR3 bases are TGTGCCAGCAGCCATGCAGGGGGCGCCCCAGGGGCCAACGTCCTGACTTTC. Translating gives CASSHAGGAPGANVLTF.

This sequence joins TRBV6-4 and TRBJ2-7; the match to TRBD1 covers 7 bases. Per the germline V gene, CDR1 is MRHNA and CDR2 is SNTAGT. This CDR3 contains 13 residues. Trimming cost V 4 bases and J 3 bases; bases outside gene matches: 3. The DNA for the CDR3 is TGTGCCAGCAGTGTGGCAGGGGGCTACGAGCAGTACTTC. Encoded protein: CASSVAGGYEQYF.

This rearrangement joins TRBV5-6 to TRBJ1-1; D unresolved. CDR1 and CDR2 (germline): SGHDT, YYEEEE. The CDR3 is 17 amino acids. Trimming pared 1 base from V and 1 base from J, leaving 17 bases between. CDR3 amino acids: CASSLLGLPLGNTEAFF. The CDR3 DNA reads TGTGCCAGCAGCTTGCTCGGTCTCCCCTTAGGGAACACTGAAGCTTTCTTT.

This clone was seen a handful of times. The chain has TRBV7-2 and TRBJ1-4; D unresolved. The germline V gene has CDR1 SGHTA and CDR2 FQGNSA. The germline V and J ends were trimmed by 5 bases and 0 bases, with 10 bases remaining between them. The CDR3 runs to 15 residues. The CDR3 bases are TGTGCCAGCAGCCCCCGGGTGGCAACTAATGAAAAACTGTTTTTT. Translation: CASSPRVATNEKLFF. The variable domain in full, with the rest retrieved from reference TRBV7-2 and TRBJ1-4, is GAGVSQSPSNKVTEKGKDVELRCDPISGHTALYWYRQSLGQGLEFLIYFQGNSAPDKSGLPSDRFSAERTGGSVSTLTIQRTQQEDSAVYLCASSPRVATNEKLFFGSGTQLSVL.

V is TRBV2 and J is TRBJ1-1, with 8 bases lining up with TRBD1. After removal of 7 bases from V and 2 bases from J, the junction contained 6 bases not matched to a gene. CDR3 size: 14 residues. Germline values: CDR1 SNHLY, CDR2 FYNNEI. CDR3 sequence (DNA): TGTGCCAGCAACTTCGACAGGGGCAACACTGAAGCTTTCTTT. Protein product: CASNFDRGNTEAFF.

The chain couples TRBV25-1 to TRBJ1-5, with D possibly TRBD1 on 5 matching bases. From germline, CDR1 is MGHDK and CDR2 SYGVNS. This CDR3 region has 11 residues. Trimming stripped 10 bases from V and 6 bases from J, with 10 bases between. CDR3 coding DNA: TGTGCCAATCCAGGGACTCAGCCCCAGCATTTT. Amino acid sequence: CANPGTQPQHF.

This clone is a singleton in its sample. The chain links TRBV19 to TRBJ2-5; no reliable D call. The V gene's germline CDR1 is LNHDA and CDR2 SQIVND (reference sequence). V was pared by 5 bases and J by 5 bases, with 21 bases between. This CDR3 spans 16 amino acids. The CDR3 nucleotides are TGTGCCAGTAGTCCATCCGGGCCACCCGTGGGCGAGACCCAGTACTTC. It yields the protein CASSPSGPPVGETQYF.

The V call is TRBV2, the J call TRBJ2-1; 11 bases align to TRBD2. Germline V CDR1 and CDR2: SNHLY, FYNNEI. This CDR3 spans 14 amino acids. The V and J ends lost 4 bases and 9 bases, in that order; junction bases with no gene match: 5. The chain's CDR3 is CASSGETSGIEQFF. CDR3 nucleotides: TGTGCCAGCAGTGGGGAGACTAGCGGGATTGAGCAGTTCTTC.

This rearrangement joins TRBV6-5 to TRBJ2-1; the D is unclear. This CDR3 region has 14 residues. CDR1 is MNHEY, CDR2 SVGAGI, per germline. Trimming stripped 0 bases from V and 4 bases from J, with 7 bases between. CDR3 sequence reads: CASSYSNGYNEQFF. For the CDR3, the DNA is TGTGCCAGCAGTTACTCGAACGGGTACAATGAGCAGTTCTTC.

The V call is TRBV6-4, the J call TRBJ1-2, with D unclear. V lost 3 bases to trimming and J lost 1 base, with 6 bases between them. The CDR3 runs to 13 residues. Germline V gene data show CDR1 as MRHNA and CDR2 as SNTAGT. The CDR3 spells CASSETGNYGYTF. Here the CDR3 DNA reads TGTGCCAGCAGTGAAACTGGTAACTATGGCTACACCTTC.

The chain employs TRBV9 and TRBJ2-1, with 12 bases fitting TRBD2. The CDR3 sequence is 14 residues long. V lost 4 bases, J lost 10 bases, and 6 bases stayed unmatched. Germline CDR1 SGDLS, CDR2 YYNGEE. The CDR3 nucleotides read TGTGCCAGCAGCTTAACTAGCGGGGGGATGGAGCAGTTCTTC. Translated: CASSLTSGGMEQFF.

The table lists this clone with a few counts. CDR3 loop: CASSGRQGAYGYTF. CDR3 nucleotide sequence: TGTGCCAGCAGCGGACGACAGGGGGCTTATGGCTACACCTTC. V usage is TRBV7-9 and J usage is TRBJ1-2, with TRBD1 identical over 10 bases. CDR3 length: 14 residues. CDR1 is SEHNR and CDR2 is FQNEAQ in the germline V gene (reference sequence). V trimming: 5 bases; J trimming: 5 bases; junction bases outside the gene matches: 5.